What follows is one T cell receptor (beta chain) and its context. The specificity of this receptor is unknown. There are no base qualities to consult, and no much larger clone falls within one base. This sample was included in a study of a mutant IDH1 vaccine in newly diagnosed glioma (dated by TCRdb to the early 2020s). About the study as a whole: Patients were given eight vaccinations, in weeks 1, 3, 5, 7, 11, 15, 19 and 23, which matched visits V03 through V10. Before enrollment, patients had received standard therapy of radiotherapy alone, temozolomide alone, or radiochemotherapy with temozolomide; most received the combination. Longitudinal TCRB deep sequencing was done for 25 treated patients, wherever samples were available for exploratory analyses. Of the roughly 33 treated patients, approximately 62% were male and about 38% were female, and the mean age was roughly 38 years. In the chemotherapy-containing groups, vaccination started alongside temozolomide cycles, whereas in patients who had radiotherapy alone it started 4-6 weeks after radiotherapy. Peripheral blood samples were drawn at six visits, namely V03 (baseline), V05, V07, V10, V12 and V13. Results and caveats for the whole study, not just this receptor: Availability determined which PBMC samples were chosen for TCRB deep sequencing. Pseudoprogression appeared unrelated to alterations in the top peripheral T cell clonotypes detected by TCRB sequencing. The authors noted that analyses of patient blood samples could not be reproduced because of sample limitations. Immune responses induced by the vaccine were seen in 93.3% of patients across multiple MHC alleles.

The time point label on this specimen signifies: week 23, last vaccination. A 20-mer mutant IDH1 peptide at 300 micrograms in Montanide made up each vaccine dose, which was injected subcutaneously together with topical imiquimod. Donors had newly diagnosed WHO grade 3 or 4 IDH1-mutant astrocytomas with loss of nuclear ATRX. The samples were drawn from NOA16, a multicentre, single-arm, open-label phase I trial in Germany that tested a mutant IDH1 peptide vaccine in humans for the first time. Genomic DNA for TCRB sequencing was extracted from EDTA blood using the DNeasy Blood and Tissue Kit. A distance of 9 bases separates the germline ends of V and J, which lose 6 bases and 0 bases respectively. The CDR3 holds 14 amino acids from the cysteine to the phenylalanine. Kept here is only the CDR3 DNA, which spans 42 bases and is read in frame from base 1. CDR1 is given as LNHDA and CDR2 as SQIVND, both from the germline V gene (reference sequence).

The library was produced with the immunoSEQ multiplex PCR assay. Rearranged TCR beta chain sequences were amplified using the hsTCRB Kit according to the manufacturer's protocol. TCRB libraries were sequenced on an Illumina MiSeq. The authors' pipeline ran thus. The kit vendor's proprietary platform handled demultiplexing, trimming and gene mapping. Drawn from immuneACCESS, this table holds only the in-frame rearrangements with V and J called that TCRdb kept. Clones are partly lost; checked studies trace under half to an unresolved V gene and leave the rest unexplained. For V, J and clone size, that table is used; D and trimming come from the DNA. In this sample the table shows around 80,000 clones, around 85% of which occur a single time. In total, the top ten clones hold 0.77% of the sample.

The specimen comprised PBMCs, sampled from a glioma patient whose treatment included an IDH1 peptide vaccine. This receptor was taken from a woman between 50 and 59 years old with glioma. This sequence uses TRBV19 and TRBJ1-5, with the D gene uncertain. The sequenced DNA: TGTGCCAGTAGCGGATGGGGTAGCAATCAGCCCCAGCATTTT. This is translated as CASSGWGSNQPQHF.